The entry that follows covers one T cell receptor beta chain sequence. Antigen unknown. The data were obtained in a study of shared clonotypes between healthy human individuals. Germline CDR1 is SEHNR and CDR2 is FQNEAQ (reference sequence). V lost 0 bases and J 3 bases, leaving 9 bases between the germline ends. The CDR3 length is 14 residues. Deep-level running was used for the assay. Assay: immunoSEQ multiplex PCR; the TCRdb copy retains only in-frame clones and omits some. The table lists about 2 million clones, about 95% of them singletons. CD45RO-negative CD8 cells positively selected for CCR7 made up the naive population, which excluded terminally differentiated effector memory CD45RA+ cells. Donors comprised only Caucasian adults living in Nashville, Tennessee. Study findings and constraints: Generation probability values for non-shared clonotypes were lower than those for clonotypes shared by all four donors.

The chain recombines TRBV7-9 with TRBJ2-7, with D possibly TRBD2 on 5 matching bases. Sequencing used naive CD8+ T cells sorted from blood. This TCR was recovered from a man aged 18 to 30 in good health. Here the CDR3 reads CASSLAVSDYEQYF. DNA of the CDR3: TGTGCCAGCAGCTTAGCGGTTAGCGACTACGAGCAGTACTTC.